This entry lists 21 T cell receptor beta chains sequenced from one sample in a study of T cell responses to AZD1222 COVID-19 vaccine. Method: immunoSEQ multiplex PCR; TCRdb's copy keeps in-frame clones and lacks some. The sample includes approximately 150,000 clones, 85% to 90% of them seen just once. Sequencing used peripheral blood, obtained 28 days after the second AZD1222 dose. The receptor set was obtained from an adult who received the AZD1222 COVID-19 vaccine.

The rearrangement uses TRBV3-1 (or the pseudogene TRBV3-2) and TRBJ1-3; D remains unclear. Trimming cost V 8 bases and J 4 bases, with 18 bases left between them. Germline V gene sequence: CDR1 LGHDT, CDR2 YNNKEL (reference sequence). The CDR3 covers 15 residues. The CDR3 loop is CASAPPRAAGNTIYF. DNA for the CDR3: TGTGCCAGCGCTCCTCCTCGGGCTGCCGGAAACACCATATATTTT.

The rearrangement links TRBV6-5 to TRBJ1-6; D might be TRBD1 (6 bases). Germline V gives CDR1 MNHEY, CDR2 SVGAGI. The CDR3 is 15 amino acids. Trimming removed 7 bases at V and 5 bases at J, with 15 bases between. The CDR3 DNA is TGTGCCAGCAACCAGGGGTTTTGGGATAATTCACCCCTCCACTTT. It encodes CASNQGFWDNSPLHF.

This clone showed up just once. The chain recombines TRBV2 with TRBJ1-6; D is unclear. Germline V CDR1 and CDR2: SNHLY, FYNNEI. The CDR3 spans 14 residues. V lost 3 bases, J lost 13 bases, and 16 bases lay in between. The CDR3 sequence: CASSDRPGPRPLHF. The CDR3 DNA reads TGTGCCAGCAGTGACCGCCCGGGCCCGAGGCCCCTCCACTTT.

The CDR3 region is CASRAGHLSDEQFF. The CDR3 DNA follows: TGTGCCAGCAGGGCGGGACATCTGAGCGATGAGCAGTTCTTC. The rearrangement joins TRBV25-1 to TRBJ2-1; either TRBD1 or TRBD2 may fit D (6 bases each). V gave up 6 bases and J gave up 8 bases, with 17 bases separating them. The CDR3 loop spans 14 amino acids. Germline lookup yields CDR1 MGHDK and CDR2 SYGVNS.

In DNA, the CDR3 is TGTGCCAGCAGCCAAGGTCTCACCGGGGTCTACGAGCAGTACTTC. It specifies CASSQGLTGVYEQYF. V gene TRBV3-1 (or the pseudogene TRBV3-2) combines with J gene TRBJ2-7; perhaps TRBD2 as D (5 bases). The length of the CDR3 is 15 residues. The V gene lost 1 base and the J gene lost 3 bases, with 13 bases spanning the gap. Germline CDR1 is LGHDT and CDR2 is YNNKEL (reference sequence).

This chain links TRBV4-2 with TRBJ2-3; D not resolved. Germline CDR1 reads LGHNA; CDR2 reads YNFKEQ. The CDR3 extends over 11 amino acids. V lost 1 base, J lost 14 bases, and 10 bases lay in between. CDR3 residues: CASSQGYFPYF. The CDR3 DNA reads TGTGCCAGCAGCCAAGGCTACTTTCCGTATTTT.

V gene TRBV29-1 combines with J gene TRBJ2-2; D is undetermined. Trimming left V 3 bases short and J 7 bases short, with 12 bases between. The CDR3 runs to 13 residues. Germline V gene lookup returns CDR1 SQVTM and CDR2 ANQGSEA. The CDR3 loop is CSVDHIPGGELFF. Written as DNA, the CDR3 is TGCAGCGTTGACCACATACCCGGCGGGGAGCTGTTTTTT.

The chain has TRBV4-1 and TRBJ2-3; D is undetermined. The germline V and J ends were trimmed by 0 bases and 1 base, with 8 bases remaining between them. There are 15 residues in the CDR3. The germline V gene has CDR1 MGHRA and CDR2 YSYEKL. This chain's CDR3 is CASSQEQRGTDTQYF. DNA of the CDR3: TGCGCCAGCAGCCAAGAACAGCGCGGCACAGATACGCAGTATTTT.

The rearrangement joins TRBV16 to TRBJ1-3; D might be TRBD1 (5 bases). The length of the CDR3 is 14 residues. Germline CDR1 is KGHSY and CDR2 is FQNENV. Trimming removed 4 bases at V and 8 bases at J, with 15 bases between. The CDR3 here is CASSLLPRADTIYF. Here the CDR3 DNA reads TGTGCCAGCAGCCTACTTCCCAGGGCGGACACCATATATTTT. Variable domain in full (rest from reference TRBV16 and TRBJ1-3): GEEVAQTPKHLVRGEGQKAKLYCAPIKGHSYVFWYQQVLKNEFKFLISFQNENVFDETGMPKERFSAKCLPNSPCSLEIQATKLEDSAVYFCASSLLPRADTIYFGEGSWLTVV.

J is TRBJ2-1 and V is TRBV7-3; 13 bases are a match to TRBD2. The CDR3 is 14 amino acids. Germline V gives CDR1 SGHTA, CDR2 FQGTGA. V lost 4 bases to trimming and J lost 10 bases; unmatched junction nucleotides: 4. This CDR3 is CASSSGLAGAEQFF. The CDR3 DNA follows: TGTGCCAGCAGCTCCGGACTAGCGGGAGCAGAGCAGTTCTTC.

This clone was picked up one time. This chain connects TRBV15 to TRBJ1-2; D not resolved. The CDR3 totals 17 residues. The germline CDR1 and CDR2 sequences are LNHNV and YYDKDF (reference sequence). Trimming removed 5 bases at V and 0 bases at J, with 19 bases between. The CDR3 DNA sequence: TGTGCCACCAGCCCTACTCCCCAAGGACGGTCTAACTATGGCTACACCTTC. Translation gives CATSPTPQGRSNYGYTF.

V gene TRBV5-1 combines with J gene TRBJ1-4; 11 positions agree with TRBD1. J was trimmed by 0 bases and V by 3 bases; bases with no gene match: 4. The CDR3 totals 17 residues. Germline CDR1 SGHRS, CDR2 YFSETQ. The chain's CDR3 is CASSSGQGGTTNEKLFF. The CDR3 DNA sequence: TGCGCCAGCAGCTCGGGACAGGGGGGGACAACTAATGAAAAACTGTTTTTT. The full variable domain, completed using reference TRBV5-1 and TRBJ1-4, is KAGVTQTPRYLIKTRGQQVTLSCSPISGHRSVSWYQQTPGQGLQFLFEYFSETQRNKGNFPGRFSGRQFSNSRSEMNVSTLELGDSALYLCASSSGQGGTTNEKLFFGSGTQLSVL.

The CDR3 here is CASSRDRDRNTIYF. The CDR3 DNA is TGTGCCAGCAGTCGGGACCGCGACCGAAACACCATATATTTT. This sequence joins TRBV6-5 and TRBJ1-3; perhaps TRBD1 as D (5 bases). Trimming pared 5 bases from V and 5 bases from J, leaving 13 bases between. Germline V CDR1 and CDR2: MNHEY, SVGAGI. The CDR3 runs 14 residues.

This rearrangement joins TRBV7-2 to TRBJ1-1; D uncertain. This CDR3 contains 15 residues. Germline CDR1 and CDR2: SGHTA and FQGNSA. The ends were cut back, 4 bases at V and 4 bases at J, with 16 bases in the middle. CDR3 in amino acids: CASSSMPEVGTEAFF. The CDR3 nucleotides are TGTGCCAGCAGCTCCATGCCGGAGGTAGGCACTGAAGCTTTCTTT. The entire variable domain, with the rest obtained from reference TRBV7-2 and TRBJ1-1, is as follows: GAGVSQSPSNKVTEKGKDVELRCDPISGHTALYWYRQSLGQGLEFLIYFQGNSAPDKSGLPSDRFSAERTGGSVSTLTIQRTQQEDSAVYLCASSSMPEVGTEAFFGQGTRLTVV.

This chain uses TRBV11-3 with TRBJ2-1; the D is unclear. The V end was cut by 1 base, the J end by 9 bases, with 10 bases between. This CDR3 spans 13 amino acids. The V gene's germline CDR1 is SGHNT and CDR2 YENEEA. This CDR3 is CASSLVLGAEQFF. In DNA, the CDR3 is TGTGCCAGCAGCTTAGTGCTAGGAGCTGAGCAGTTCTTC.

V gene TRBV9 combines with J gene TRBJ2-2; 9 nucleotides match TRBD1. V trimming: 1 base; J trimming: 3 bases; junction bases outside the gene matches: 10. CDR1 is SGDLS, CDR2 YYNGEE, per germline. CDR3 length equals 18 residues. CDR3 sequence: CASSVKRGTGGYTGELFF. The CDR3 region has the DNA TGTGCCAGCAGCGTAAAGAGGGGAACAGGGGGCTACACCGGGGAGCTGTTTTTT.

The rearrangement joins TRBV6-4 to TRBJ1-6; D gene unclear. The CDR3 length is 14 residues. Germline lookup yields CDR1 MRHNA and CDR2 SNTAGT. V lost 3 bases and J 7 bases, leaving 10 bases between the germline ends. The CDR3 is CASSEGSLNSPLHF. CDR3 nucleotides: TGTGCCAGCAGTGAAGGGTCTCTGAATTCACCCCTCCACTTT.

This sequence joins TRBV6-5 and TRBJ2-7; TRBD2 might be the D (5 bases). Germline V CDR1 and CDR2: MNHEY, SVGAGI. This CDR3 is built from 16 residues. Trimming stripped 0 bases from V and 0 bases from J, with 12 bases between. Written as DNA, the CDR3 is TGTGCCAGCAGTTACTCCTCCGGGATAGTCTCCTACGAGCAGTACTTC. Translation: CASSYSSGIVSYEQYF.

The chain couples TRBV27 to TRBJ2-1; 7 nucleotides line up with TRBD2. The CDR3 is made up of 17 amino acids. V was pared by 1 base and J by 4 bases, with 10 bases of the junction left unmatched. Germline-derived CDR1 and CDR2 are MNHEY and SMNVEV (reference sequence). CDR3 in DNA: TGTGCCAGCAGTTTATATCTGGCGGGAGCCGGGTACAATGAGCAGTTCTTC. It codes for CASSLYLAGAGYNEQFF.

The chain couples TRBV5-5 to TRBJ1-2; 12 bases line up with TRBD1. The CDR3 length is 17 residues. Germline CDR1 SGHKS, CDR2 YYEKEE (reference sequence). J was trimmed by 4 bases and V by 1 base; bases with no gene match: 8. CDR3 region: CASSLTRDRGLVYGYTF. In DNA form, the CDR3 reads TGTGCCAGCAGCTTGACAAGGGACAGGGGGCTGGTCTATGGCTACACCTTC.

The chain links TRBV29-1 to TRBJ2-5, with 8 bases aligning to TRBD1. Germline lookup yields CDR1 SQVTM and CDR2 ANQGSEA. Trimming took 4 bases from V and 5 from J; bases not matched to a gene: 15. CDR3 length: 16 residues. In DNA form, the CDR3 reads TGCAGCGTTGTTGGGGACCCCCAGGGGGCCTCCGAGACCCAGTACTTC. The encoded protein is CSVVGDPQGASETQYF.